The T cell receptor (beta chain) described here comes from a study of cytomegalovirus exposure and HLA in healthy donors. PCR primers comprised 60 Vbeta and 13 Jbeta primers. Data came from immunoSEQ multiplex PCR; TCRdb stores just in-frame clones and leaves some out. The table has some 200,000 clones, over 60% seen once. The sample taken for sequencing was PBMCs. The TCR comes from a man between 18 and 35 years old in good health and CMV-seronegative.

DNA of the CDR3: TGTGCCAGCAGCCGAAGGTCATCAGGGGAAGAGACCCAGTACTTC. Translating gives CASSRRSSGEETQYF. This rearrangement joins TRBV11-1 to TRBJ2-5; possible D gene TRBD1, 6 bases. The germline V and J ends were trimmed by 5 bases and 3 bases, with 16 bases remaining between them. The CDR3 has 15 amino acids. From germline, CDR1 is SGHAT and CDR2 FQDESV (reference sequence).